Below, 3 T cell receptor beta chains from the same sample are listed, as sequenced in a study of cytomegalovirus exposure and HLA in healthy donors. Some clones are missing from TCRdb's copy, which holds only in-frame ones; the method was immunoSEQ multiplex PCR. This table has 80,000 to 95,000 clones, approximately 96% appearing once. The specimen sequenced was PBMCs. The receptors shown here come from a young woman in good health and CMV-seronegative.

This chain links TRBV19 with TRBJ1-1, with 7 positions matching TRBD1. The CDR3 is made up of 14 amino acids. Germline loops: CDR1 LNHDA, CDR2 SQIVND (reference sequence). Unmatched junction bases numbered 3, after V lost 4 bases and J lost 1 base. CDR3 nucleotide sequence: TGTGCCAGTAGTAACAGGGGTTGGAACACTGAAGCTTTCTTT. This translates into CASSNRGWNTEAFF.

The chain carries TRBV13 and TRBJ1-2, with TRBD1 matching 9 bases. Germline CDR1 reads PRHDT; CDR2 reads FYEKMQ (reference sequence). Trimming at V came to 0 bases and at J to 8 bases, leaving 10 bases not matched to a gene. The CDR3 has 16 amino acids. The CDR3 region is CASSLGTGGTQMGYTF. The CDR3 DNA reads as TGTGCCAGCAGCTTAGGGACAGGGGGTACTCAAATGGGCTACACCTTC.

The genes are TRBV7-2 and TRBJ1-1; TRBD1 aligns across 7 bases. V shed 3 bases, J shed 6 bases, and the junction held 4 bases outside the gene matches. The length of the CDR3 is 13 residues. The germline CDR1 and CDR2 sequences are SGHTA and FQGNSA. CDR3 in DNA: TGTGCCAGCAGCTTTGACAGGGAGGCTGAAGCTTTCTTT. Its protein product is CASSFDREAEAFF.